This TCR beta chain is from a study of blood T cell repertoires in COVID-19. Clones were read by immunoSEQ multiplex PCR, and TCRdb kept only the in-frame ones, dropping some. The data contain about 140,000 clones, approximately 86% of them singletons. Germline CDR1 SNHLY, CDR2 FYNNEI. Losses at the gene ends were 0 bases for V and 7 bases for J; bases not matched to a gene: 9. This CDR3 has 17 amino acids. The receptor comes from a human donor in a cohort sampled during active COVID-19. The chain is built from TRBV2 and TRBJ1-6; TRBD1 matches at 7 bases. Source material: peripheral blood. This CDR3 reads CASSEAPSGQSNSPLHF. The CDR3 DNA is TGTGCCAGCAGTGAAGCGCCGTCGGGACAGAGCAATTCACCCCTCCACTTT.